This TCR beta chain was sequenced for a study of blood T cells in healthy people across ages. This clonotype was counted ten times or more. Its antigen is still unknown. Notes on the study in general: Possibly, changes in expanded clonotypes were confounded because donor CMV status was unknown. A conclusive naive versus antigen-experienced comparison was prevented by the unsorted PBMCs. Donors of long life had a larger count of naive CD4+ cells and greater diversity than aged donors.

A second PCR of about 7 to 12 cycles used a sample-barcoded 5' primer and a J-beta primer mix. TCRdb processed the 5' RACE reads anew with MiXCR; each CDR3 protein has one entry. The top ten clones hold roughly 17% of a sample with around 900,000 distinct CDR3 sequences, less than 35% of them seen once. CDR3 length: 16 amino acids. From germline, CDR1 is LGHNA and CDR2 YSLEER. Unmatched junction bases numbered 9, after V lost 3 bases and J lost 4 bases. Drawing of peripheral blood yielded 8.5 to 10 milliliters from each donor. Material for sequencing was blood. The sequence derives from an elderly woman in good health. The chain carries TRBV4-3 and TRBJ2-1, with 7 bases matching TRBD1. CDR3 DNA sequence: TGCGCCAGCAGCCACACGGCCAACAGGGGTTACAATGAGCAGTTCTTC. Protein sequence: CASSHTANRGYNEQFF.